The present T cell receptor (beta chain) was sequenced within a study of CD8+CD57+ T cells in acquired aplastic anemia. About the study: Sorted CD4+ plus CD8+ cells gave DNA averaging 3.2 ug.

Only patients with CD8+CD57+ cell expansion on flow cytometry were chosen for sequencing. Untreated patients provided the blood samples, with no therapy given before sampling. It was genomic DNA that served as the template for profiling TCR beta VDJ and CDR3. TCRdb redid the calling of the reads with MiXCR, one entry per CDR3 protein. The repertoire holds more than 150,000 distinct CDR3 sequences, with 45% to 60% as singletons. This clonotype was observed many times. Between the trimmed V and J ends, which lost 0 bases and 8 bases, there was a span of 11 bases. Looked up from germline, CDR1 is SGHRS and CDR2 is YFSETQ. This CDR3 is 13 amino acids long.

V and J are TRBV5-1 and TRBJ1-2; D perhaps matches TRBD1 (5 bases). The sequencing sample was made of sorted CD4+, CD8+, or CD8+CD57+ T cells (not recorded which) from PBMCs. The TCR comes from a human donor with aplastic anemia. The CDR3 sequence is CASSLGSWGGYTF. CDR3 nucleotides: TGCGCCAGCAGCTTGGGCAGCTGGGGGGGCTACACCTTC.